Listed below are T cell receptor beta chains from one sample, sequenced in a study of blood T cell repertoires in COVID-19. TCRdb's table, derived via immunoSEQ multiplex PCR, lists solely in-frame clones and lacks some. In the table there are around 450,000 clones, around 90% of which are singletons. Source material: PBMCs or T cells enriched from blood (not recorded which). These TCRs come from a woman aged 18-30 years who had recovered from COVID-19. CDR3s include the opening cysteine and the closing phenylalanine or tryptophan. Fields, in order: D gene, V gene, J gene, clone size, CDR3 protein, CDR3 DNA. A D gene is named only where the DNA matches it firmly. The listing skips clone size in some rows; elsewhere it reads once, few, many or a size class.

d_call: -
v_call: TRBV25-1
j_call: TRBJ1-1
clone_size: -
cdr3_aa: CASSDGGSKNTEAFF
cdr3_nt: TGTGCCAGCAGTGACGGGGGGTCCAAGAACACTGAAGCTTTCTTT

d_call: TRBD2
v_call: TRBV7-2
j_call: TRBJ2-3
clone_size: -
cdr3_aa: CASSYPSGGAEDTQYF
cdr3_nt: TGTGCCAGCAGTTATCCTAGCGGGGGGGCTGAAGATACGCAGTATTTT

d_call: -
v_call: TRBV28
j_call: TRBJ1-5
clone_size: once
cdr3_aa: CASSLFGTPYQPQHF
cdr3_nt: TGTGCCAGCAGTTTATTCGGGACACCTTATCAGCCCCAGCATTTT

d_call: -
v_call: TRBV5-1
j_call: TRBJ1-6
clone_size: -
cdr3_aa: CASSLDSPGNSPLHF
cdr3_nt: TGCGCCAGCAGCTTGGACAGCCCGGGGAATTCACCCCTCCACTTT

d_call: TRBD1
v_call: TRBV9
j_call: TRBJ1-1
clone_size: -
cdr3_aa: CASNPTGGVVDTEAFF
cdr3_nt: TGTGCCAGCAATCCCACAGGGGGCGTAGTGGACACTGAAGCTTTCTTT

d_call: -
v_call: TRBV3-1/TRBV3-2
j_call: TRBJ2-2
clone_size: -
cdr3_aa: CASSPPGKGTTGELFF
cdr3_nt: TGTGCCAGCAGCCCCCCAGGGAAGGGCACCACCGGGGAGCTGTTTTTT

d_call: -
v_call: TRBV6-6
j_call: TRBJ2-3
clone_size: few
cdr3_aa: CASSRWGGRGLTSTDTQYF
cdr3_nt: TGTGCCAGCAGTCGTTGGGGAGGTAGAGGTTTAACTAGCACAGATACGCAGTATTTT

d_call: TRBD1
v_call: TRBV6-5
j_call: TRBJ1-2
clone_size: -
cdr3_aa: CASSPAGQGHGYTF
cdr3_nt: TGTGCCAGCAGTCCCGCCGGACAGGGTCATGGCTACACCTTC

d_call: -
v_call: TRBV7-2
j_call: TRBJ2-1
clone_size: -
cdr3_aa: CASSAQGLQYNEQFF
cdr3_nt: TGTGCCAGCAGCGCACAAGGACTACAGTACAATGAGCAGTTCTTC

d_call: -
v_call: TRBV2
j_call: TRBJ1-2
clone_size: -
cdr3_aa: CASSELKGVGYGYTF
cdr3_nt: TGTGCCAGCAGTGAACTTAAGGGGGTAGGGTATGGCTACACCTTC

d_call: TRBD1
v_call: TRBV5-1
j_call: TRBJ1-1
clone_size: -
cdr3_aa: CASSFRDRGDTEAFF
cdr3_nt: TGCGCCAGCAGCTTCCGTGACAGGGGGGACACTGAAGCTTTCTTT

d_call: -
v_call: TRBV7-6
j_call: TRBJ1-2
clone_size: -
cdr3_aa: CASSRCGYGYTF
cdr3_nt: TGTGCCAGCAGCCGCTGCGGGTATGGCTACACCTTC

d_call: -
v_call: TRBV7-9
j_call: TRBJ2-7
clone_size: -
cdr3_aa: CASTSGGNYEQYF
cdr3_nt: TGTGCCAGCACCTCAGGCGGGAATTACGAGCAGTACTTC

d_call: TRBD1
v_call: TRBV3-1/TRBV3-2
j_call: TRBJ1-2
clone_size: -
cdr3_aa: CASSQGGGHGYTF
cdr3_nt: TGTGCCAGCAGCCAAGGAGGGGGCCACGGCTACACCTTC

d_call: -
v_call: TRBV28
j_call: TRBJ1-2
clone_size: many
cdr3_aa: CASSSASDGYTF
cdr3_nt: TGTGCCAGCAGTTCTGCATCGGATGGCTACACCTTC

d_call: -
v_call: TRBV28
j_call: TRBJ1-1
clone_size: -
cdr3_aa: CASIQNTEAFF
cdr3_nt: TGTGCCAGCATCCAGAACACTGAAGCTTTCTTT

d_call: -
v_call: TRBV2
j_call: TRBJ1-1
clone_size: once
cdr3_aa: CASSALNTEAFF
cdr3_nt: TGTGCCAGCAGCGCCCTAAACACTGAAGCTTTCTTT

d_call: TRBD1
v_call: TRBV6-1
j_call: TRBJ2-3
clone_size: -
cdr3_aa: CASSSPGTEGDTQYF
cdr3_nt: TGTGCCAGCAGTTCCCCTGGGACAGAAGGAGATACGCAGTATTTT

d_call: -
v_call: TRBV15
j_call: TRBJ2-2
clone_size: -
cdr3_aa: CATSPAGSLNTGELFF
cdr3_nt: TGTGCCACCAGCCCGGCGGGCAGCCTTAACACCGGGGAGCTGTTTTTT

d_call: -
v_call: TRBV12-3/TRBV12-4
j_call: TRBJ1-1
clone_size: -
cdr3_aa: CASSLRWALEAFF
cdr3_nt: TGTGCCAGCAGTTTAAGATGGGCTCTTGAAGCTTTCTTT

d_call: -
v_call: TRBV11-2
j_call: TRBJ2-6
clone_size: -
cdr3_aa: CASSRSTTGLQGANVLTF
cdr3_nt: TGTGCCAGCAGCCGCAGTACTACAGGGCTCCAGGGGGCCAACGTCCTGACTTTC

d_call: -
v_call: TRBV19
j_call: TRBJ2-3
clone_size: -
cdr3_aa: CASSIDREIDTQYF
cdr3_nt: TGTGCCAGTAGTATAGACAGGGAAATAGATACGCAGTATTTT

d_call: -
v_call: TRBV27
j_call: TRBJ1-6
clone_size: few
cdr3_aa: CASSLVRGGNNSPLHF
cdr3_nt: TGTGCCAGCAGTTTGGTTCGTGGGGGGAATAATTCACCCCTCCACTTT

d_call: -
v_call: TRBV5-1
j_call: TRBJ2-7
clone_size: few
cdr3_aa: CASSLGVAGSSSYEQYF
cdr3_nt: TGCGCCAGCAGCCTTGGTGTGGCGGGGAGTTCCTCCTACGAGCAGTACTTC

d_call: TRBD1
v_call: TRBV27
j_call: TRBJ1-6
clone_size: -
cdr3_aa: CASSLKTGMVALHF
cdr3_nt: TGTGCCAGCAGTTTAAAGACAGGGATGGTCGCCCTCCACTTT

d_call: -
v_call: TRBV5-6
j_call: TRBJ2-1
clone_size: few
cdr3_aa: CASSLVRAPGQFF
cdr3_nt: TGTGCCAGCAGCTTGGTGAGGGCACCCGGGCAGTTCTTC

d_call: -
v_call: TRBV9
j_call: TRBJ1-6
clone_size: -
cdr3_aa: CASSGPYPGSPLHF
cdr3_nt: TGTGCCAGCAGCGGACCCTATCCGGGTTCACCCCTCCACTTT

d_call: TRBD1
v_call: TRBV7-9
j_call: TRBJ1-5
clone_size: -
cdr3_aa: CASSRQGSNQPQHF
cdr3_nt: TGTGCCAGCAGCCGACAGGGGTCCAATCAGCCCCAGCATTTT

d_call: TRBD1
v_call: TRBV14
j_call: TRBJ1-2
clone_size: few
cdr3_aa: CASSQVRTGGRYTF
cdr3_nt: TGTGCCAGCAGCCAAGTAAGGACAGGGGGTCGCTACACCTTC

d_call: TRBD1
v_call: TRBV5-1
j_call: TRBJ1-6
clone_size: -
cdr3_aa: CASSSELPGQGDSPLHF
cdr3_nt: TGCGCCAGCAGCTCTGAACTCCCGGGACAGGGGGATTCACCCCTCCACTTT

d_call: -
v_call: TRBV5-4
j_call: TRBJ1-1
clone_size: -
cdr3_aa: CASSSPERAEAFF
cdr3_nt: TGTGCCAGCAGCTCACCAGAGCGGGCTGAAGCTTTCTTT

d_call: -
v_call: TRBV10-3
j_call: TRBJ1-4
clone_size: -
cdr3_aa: CAISEEGEKLFF
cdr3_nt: TGTGCCATCAGTGAGGAGGGTGAAAAACTGTTTTTT

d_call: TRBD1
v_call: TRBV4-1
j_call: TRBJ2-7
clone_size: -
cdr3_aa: CASRRIEGTGAYEQYF
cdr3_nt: TGCGCCAGCAGACGAATAGAAGGGACAGGAGCCTACGAGCAGTACTTC

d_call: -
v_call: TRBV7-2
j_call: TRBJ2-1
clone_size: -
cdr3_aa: CASSSDIYNEQFF
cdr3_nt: TGTGCCAGCAGCTCGGACATCTACAATGAGCAGTTCTTC

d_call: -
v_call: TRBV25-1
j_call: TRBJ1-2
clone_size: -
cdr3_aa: CASMRAGSNYGYTF
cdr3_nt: TGTGCCAGCATGAGGGCGGGTTCTAACTATGGCTACACCTTC

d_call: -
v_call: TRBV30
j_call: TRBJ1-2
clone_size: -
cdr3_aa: CAWTDSPNYGYTF
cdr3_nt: TGTGCCTGGACGGACAGCCCGAACTATGGCTACACCTTC

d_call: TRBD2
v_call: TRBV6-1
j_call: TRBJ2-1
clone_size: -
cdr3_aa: CASSEGLEAGDEQFF
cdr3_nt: TGTGCCAGCAGTGAGGGACTAGAGGCGGGTGATGAGCAGTTCTTC

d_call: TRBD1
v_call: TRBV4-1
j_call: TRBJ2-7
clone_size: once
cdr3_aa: CASSQGKGLVTGSYEQYF
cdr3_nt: TGCGCCAGCAGCCAAGGTAAAGGTCTCGTGACAGGGAGTTACGAGCAGTACTTC

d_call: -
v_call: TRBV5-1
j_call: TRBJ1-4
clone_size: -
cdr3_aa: CASSLQGFNEKLFF
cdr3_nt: TGCGCCAGCAGCCTACAGGGATTTAATGAAAAACTGTTTTTT

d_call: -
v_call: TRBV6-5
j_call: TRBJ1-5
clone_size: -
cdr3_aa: CASSRGGGEQPQHF
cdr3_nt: TGTGCCAGCAGCCGAGGGGGGGGTGAGCAGCCCCAGCATTTT

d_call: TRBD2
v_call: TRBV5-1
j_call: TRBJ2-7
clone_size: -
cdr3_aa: CASSGRTSGDGEQYF
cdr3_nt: TGCGCCAGCAGCGGAAGGACTAGCGGGGACGGGGAGCAGTACTTC

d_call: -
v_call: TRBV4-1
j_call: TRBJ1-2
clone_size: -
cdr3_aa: CASSYSRGDGYTF
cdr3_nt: TGCGCCAGCAGCTACTCGCGGGGGGATGGCTACACCTTC

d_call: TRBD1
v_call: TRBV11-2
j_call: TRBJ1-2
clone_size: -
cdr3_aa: CASSLGTGGDYGYTF
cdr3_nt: TGTGCCAGCAGCTTGGGTACAGGGGGCGACTATGGCTACACCTTC

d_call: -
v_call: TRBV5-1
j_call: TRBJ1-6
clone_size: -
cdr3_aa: CASSLAGRGDSPLHF
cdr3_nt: TGCGCCAGCAGCTTGGCCGGCAGGGGAGATTCACCCCTCCACTTT

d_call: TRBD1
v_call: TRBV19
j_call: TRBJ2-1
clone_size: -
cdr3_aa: CASRGRTGGYNEQFF
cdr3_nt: TGTGCCAGTAGAGGGAGGACAGGGGGTTACAATGAGCAGTTCTTC

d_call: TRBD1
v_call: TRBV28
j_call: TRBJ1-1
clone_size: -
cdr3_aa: CASTGGANTEAFF
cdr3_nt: TGTGCCAGTACAGGGGGCGCGAACACTGAAGCTTTCTTT

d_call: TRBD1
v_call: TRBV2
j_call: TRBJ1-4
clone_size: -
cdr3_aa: CASSEGDRGEKLFF
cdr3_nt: TGTGCCAGCAGTGAAGGGGACAGGGGAGAAAAACTGTTTTTT